What follows are 6 T cell receptor beta chains derived from one specimen sequenced in a study of blood T cell repertoires in COVID-19 (dated by TCRdb to 2018 to 2021). The library was produced with the immunoSEQ multiplex PCR assay. TCRdb's version of the immuneACCESS table is confined to in-frame rearrangements and falls short of the full clone set. An unresolved V gene accounts for under half of the shortfall where checked; the remainder is of unknown origin. This sample is represented by roughly 130,000 clones; roughly four fifths of them were singletons. The top ten clonotypes cover about 15% of the sample. The specimen was peripheral blood. These receptors originate from a woman between 50 and 59 years old with acute or convalescent COVID-19.

The chain has TRBV19 and TRBJ2-7; 7 positions match TRBD1. J lost 7 bases, V lost 4 bases, and 13 bases had no gene match. This CDR3 is 15 amino acids long. CDR1 LNHDA and CDR2 SQIVND come from the germline V gene (reference sequence). The CDR3, as DNA: TGTGCCAGTAGTACCCAAATGGGACAGTCCGTAGAGCAGTACTTC. This translates into CASSTQMGQSVEQYF.

J is TRBJ2-2 and V is TRBV29-1, with D possibly matching TRBD1 (10 bases). V lost 6 bases and J lost 6, with 20 bases in between. The germline V gene has CDR1 SQVTM and CDR2 ANQGSEA. There are 15 residues in the CDR3. The CDR3 bases are TGCAGCGTCGCGGGAGGGACAGGGGTTCCCGGGGAGCTGTTTTTT. Protein product: CSVAGGTGVPGELFF.

This clone has a handful of counts. This chain links TRBV6-4 with TRBJ2-2, with 13 bases that match TRBD2. The CDR3 runs 15 residues. V gave up 6 bases and J gave up 7 bases; unmatched junction bases: 5. The V gene's germline CDR1 is MRHNA and CDR2 SNTAGT. The CDR3 DNA is TGTGCCAGCAGCTCGGGACTAGCGGGGATCGGGGAGCTGTTTTTT. As protein: CASSSGLAGIGELFF.

A remark on this clone: In the same sample, other DNA sequences code for this CDR3. The V gene is TRBV19, the J gene TRBJ2-3; tentatively, D is TRBD1 (6 bases). This CDR3 has 15 residues. Germline V gene data show CDR1 as LNHDA and CDR2 as SQIVND (reference sequence). Trimming left V 3 bases short and J 0 bases short, with 10 bases between. The CDR3 DNA reads TGTGCCAGTAGTATGCAGGGGTCGAGCACAGATACGCAGTATTTT. Translating gives CASSMQGSSTDTQYF.

The chain links TRBV10-1 to TRBJ1-1, with 7 bases identical to TRBD1. V dropped 5 bases and J dropped 7; count of bases not matched to a gene: 13. Germline V gives CDR1 WNHNN, CDR2 SYGVQD (reference sequence). This CDR3 region has 15 residues. The DNA for the CDR3 is TGCGCCAGCAGTTGGACTCCAGGGGGAATCGGTGAAGCTTTCTTT. It specifies CASSWTPGGIGEAFF.

The chain recombines TRBV6-6 with TRBJ1-2, with TRBD1 matching over 7 bases. Trimming took 4 bases from V and 9 from J; bases not matched to a gene: 11. Germline V gene data show CDR1 as MNHNY and CDR2 as SVGAGI (reference sequence). The CDR3 is 14 amino acids. The CDR3 is CASSSSTGSGSYTF. In DNA, the CDR3 is TGTGCCAGCAGTTCCTCGACAGGGTCTGGAAGCTACACCTTC.